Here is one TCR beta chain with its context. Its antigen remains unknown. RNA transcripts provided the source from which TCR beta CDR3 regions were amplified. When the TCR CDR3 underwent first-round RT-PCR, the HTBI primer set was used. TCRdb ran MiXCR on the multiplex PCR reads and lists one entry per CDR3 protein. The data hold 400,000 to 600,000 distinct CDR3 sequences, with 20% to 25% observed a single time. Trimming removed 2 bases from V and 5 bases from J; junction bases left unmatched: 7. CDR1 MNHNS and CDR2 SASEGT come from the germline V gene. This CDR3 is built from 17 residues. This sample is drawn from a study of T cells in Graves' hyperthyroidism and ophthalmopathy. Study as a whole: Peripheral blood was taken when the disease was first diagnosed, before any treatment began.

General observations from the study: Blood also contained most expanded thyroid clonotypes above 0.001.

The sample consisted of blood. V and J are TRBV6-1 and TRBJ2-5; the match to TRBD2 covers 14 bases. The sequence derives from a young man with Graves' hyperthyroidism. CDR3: CASSETPGLAGGETQYF. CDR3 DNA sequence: TGTGCCAGCAGTGAAACCCCCGGACTAGCGGGGGGTGAGACCCAGTACTTC.